The clone carrying this TCR beta chain was observed at least ten times. Using its own MiXCR run on the reads, TCRdb lists one record per CDR3 protein. The profile shows approximately 240,000 distinct CDR3 sequences, more than 25% of them singletons. The CDR3 runs 17 residues. Germline V lookup: CDR1 WSHSY, CDR2 SAAADI. V was shortened by 5 bases and J by 4 bases, with 23 bases between the two germline ends. The entry originates in a study of kidney transplant recipient with SARS-CoV-2 infection. V gene TRBV10-2 combines with J gene TRBJ1-2; no clear D gene. The sequence was collected from a male patient in his thirties who had COVID-19 and was a kidney transplant recipient. The graft donor may account for some of the T cells. The sample was a blood sample, taken at baseline and on roughly day 110 from a kidney transplant recipient. In DNA, the CDR3 is TGCGCCAGCAGTTCGTACCTCACTTCTAGAAAGACCTATGGCTACACCTTC. Amino acids: CASSSYLTSRKTYGYTF.